The next 10 T cell receptor beta chains were all read from a single sample in a study of breast tumors, draining lymph nodes, adjacent tissues. TCRdb re-called the multiplex PCR reads through MiXCR, storing one row per CDR3 protein. Of approximately 89,000 distinct CDR3 sequences in the sample, over 25% were seen once. Axillary draining lymph nodes of breast cancer patients supplied the node samples. Source material: axillary lymph node tissue. These receptors all come from a female donor with breast cancer. Some clones in this sample may be carry-over from other donors' samples.

This clonotype was seen at least ten times. The gene calls are TRBV7-9 and TRBJ2-7; 8 nucleotides line up with TRBD1. V dropped 7 bases and J dropped 5; count of bases not matched to a gene: 16. There are 16 residues in the CDR3. Germline V gene lookup returns CDR1 SEHNR and CDR2 FQNEAQ (reference sequence). The CDR3 reads CASTYAPGGIRNEQYF. The CDR3, as DNA: TGTGCCAGCACATACGCCCCAGGGGGCATTCGGAACGAGCAGTACTTC. Together with reference TRBV7-9 and TRBJ2-7, the CDR3 gives the full variable domain: DTGVSQNPRHKITKRGQNVTFRCDPISEHNRLYWYRQTLGQGPEFLTYFQNEAQLEKSRLLSDRFSAERPKGSFSTLEIQRTEQGDSAMYLCASTYAPGGIRNEQYFGPGTRLTVT.

There are many counts of this clonotype. This chain links TRBV30 with TRBJ1-2; no clear D. The V gene's germline CDR1 is GTSNPN and CDR2 SVGIG (reference sequence). The CDR3 contains 12 residues. Deletions cut 5 bases from V and 3 bases from J, with 10 bases between. The CDR3 sequence: CAWAVWDYGYTF. As DNA, the CDR3 is TGTGCCTGGGCCGTCTGGGACTATGGCTACACCTTC.

This clonotype came up many times. V usage is TRBV6-5 and J usage is TRBJ2-7, with D uncertain. The CDR3 consists of 15 residues. CDR1 MNHEY and CDR2 SVGAGI come from the germline V gene. V was shortened by 4 bases and J by 3 bases, with 16 bases between the two germline ends. CDR3 in amino acids: CASSSPVEANYEQYF. CDR3 nucleotide sequence: TGTGCCAGCAGTTCCCCCGTAGAGGCGAACTACGAGCAGTACTTC.

This clonotype was counted many times. V is TRBV20-1 and J is TRBJ2-1, with unresolved D. Germline V CDR1 and CDR2: DFQATT, SNEGSKA (reference sequence). The CDR3 runs 13 residues. Trimming shortened V by 3 bases and J by 4 bases, and 10 bases separated the two germline ends. CDR3 sequence reads: CSASGSSYNEQFF. CDR3 DNA: TGCAGTGCTAGCGGGTCCTCTTACAATGAGCAGTTCTTC.

In this sample, this clonotype turned up a few times. Given a much more abundant clone one base away, this may be a read error. The V call is TRBV7-2, the J call TRBJ1-2; 8 bases are shared with TRBD1. The J segment lost 3 bases and the V segment lost 5 bases, leaving 20 bases of the junction unmatched. CDR1 SGHTA and CDR2 FQGNSA come from the germline V gene. The CDR3 length is 19 residues. The CDR3 loop reads CASSLRRLGDRINHYGYTF. In nucleotides, the CDR3 is TGTGCCAGCAGCCTTCGACGACTTGGGGACAGGATTAATCACTATGGCTACACCTTC.

This clonotype was counted ten times or more. A much larger clone is a single base away; this may be a read error. The chain joins TRBV20-1 to TRBJ2-5, with TRBD2 matching 10 bases. From germline, CDR1 is DFQATT and CDR2 SNEGSKA (reference sequence). V lost 6 bases to trimming and J lost 8 bases; unmatched junction nucleotides: 18. The CDR3 runs 16 residues. The CDR3 loop reads CSAPVGTSGTLTTQYF. CDR3 nucleotide sequence: TGCAGTGCGCCCGTGGGTACTAGCGGGACTTTAACCACCCAGTACTTC.

The chain combines TRBV28 with TRBJ2-1; D is perhaps TRBD2 (6 bases). The CDR3 loop spans 15 amino acids. V lost 2 bases and J lost 2, with 10 bases in between. CDR1 is MDHEN, CDR2 SYDVKM, per germline. The CDR3 DNA follows: TGTGCCAGCAGTTTAGGGACTGGCGCCTACAATGAGCAGTTCTTC. Translated, it gives CASSLGTGAYNEQFF.

Worth noting for this clonotype: The junction does not match germline at one end; this may be a read error. CDR3: CASGLGLAGGETQYF. CDR3 nucleotides: TGTGCCAGCGGCTTGGGACTAGCGGGAGGCGAGACCCAGTACTTC. V gene TRBV7-2 combines with J gene TRBJ2-5; TRBD2 aligns across 15 bases. The CDR3 covers 15 residues. The germline CDR1 and CDR2 sequences are SGHTA and FQGNSA.

Ten or more counts support this clonotype. The chain has TRBV28 and TRBJ2-7, with 9 bases identical to TRBD2. The junction had 15 bases not matched to a gene; V was cut back by 6 bases and J by 9 bases. The CDR3 contains 15 residues. Germline V gene lookup returns CDR1 MDHEN and CDR2 SYDVKM. CDR3 DNA: TGTGCCAGCAGATCTACACTAGCGGGCGGCCTGTGGCAGTACTTC. This codes for CASRSTLAGGLWQYF.

This clonotype was seen ten or more times. This rearrangement joins TRBV4-2 to TRBJ1-5; D gene unclear. The V gene's germline CDR1 is LGHNA and CDR2 YNFKEQ. The CDR3 length is 15 residues. V gave up 2 bases and J gave up 0 bases, with 8 bases separating them. The CDR3 reads CASSQSGNSNQPQHF. CDR3 bases: TGTGCCAGCAGCCAATCGGGAAATAGCAATCAGCCCCAGCATTTT.